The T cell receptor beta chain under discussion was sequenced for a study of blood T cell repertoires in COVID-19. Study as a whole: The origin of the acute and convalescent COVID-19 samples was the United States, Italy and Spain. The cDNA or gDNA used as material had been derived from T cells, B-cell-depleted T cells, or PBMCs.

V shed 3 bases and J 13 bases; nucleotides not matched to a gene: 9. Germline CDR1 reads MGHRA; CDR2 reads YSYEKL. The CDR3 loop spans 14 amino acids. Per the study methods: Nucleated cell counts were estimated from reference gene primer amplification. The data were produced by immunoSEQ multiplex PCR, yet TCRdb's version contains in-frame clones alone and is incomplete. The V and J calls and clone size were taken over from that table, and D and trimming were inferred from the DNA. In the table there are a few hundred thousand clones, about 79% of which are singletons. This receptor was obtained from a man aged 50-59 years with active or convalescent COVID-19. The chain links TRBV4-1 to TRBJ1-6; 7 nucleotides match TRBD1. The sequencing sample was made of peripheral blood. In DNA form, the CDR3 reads TGCGCCAGCAGCCAGCACCAGGCAGGGGGGCCCCTCCACTTT. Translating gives CASSQHQAGGPLHF.